Listed here is a single TCR beta chain. Its antigen remains unknown. In the PCR, 60 Vbeta and 13 Jbeta primers were used. TCRdb keeps only in-frame clones here, not all; method: immunoSEQ multiplex PCR. The listing records approximately 150,000 clones. CDR1 is SGHTA and CDR2 is FQGNSA in the germline V gene. The length of the CDR3 is 13 residues. The sample is drawn from a study of cytomegalovirus exposure and HLA in healthy donors. Whole-study findings and limits: Later analysis associated a missense DCLRE1C variant with TCR beta V- and J-gene trimming.

The chain links TRBV7-2 to TRBJ2-5; D gene uncertain. Judging by the DNA end, TRBJ2-7 fits better; the J call may be wrong. The receptor was isolated from a woman aged 50 to 65 in good health and CMV-seronegative. Sequencing was carried out using PBMCs. The CDR3 sequence is CASSLPNTYEQYF. DNA for the CDR3: TGTGCCAGCAGCTTACCCAATACCTACGAGCAGTACTTC.